This T cell receptor beta chain was retrieved from a study of blood T cell repertoires in COVID-19. Study-wide background: Samples taken during acute and convalescent COVID-19 were collected in the United States, Italy and Spain. T cells, B-cell-depleted T cells, or PBMCs supplied cDNA or gDNA.

TCRdb keeps only in-frame clones here, not all; method: immunoSEQ multiplex PCR. The data show 140,000 to 150,000 clones, around four fifths seen once. There are 13 residues in the CDR3. CDR1 and CDR2 (germline): SQVTM, ANQGSEA. V shed 1 base and J 5 bases; nucleotides not matched to a gene: 0. Sequenced input: peripheral blood. The source of this sequence is a woman between 40 and 50 years old with active or convalescent COVID-19. The chain uses TRBV29-1 and TRBJ1-4; 8 nucleotides agree with TRBD1. The CDR3 protein is CSVEGQGNEKLFF. As DNA, the CDR3 is TGCAGCGTTGAAGGACAGGGGAATGAAAAACTGTTTTTT.